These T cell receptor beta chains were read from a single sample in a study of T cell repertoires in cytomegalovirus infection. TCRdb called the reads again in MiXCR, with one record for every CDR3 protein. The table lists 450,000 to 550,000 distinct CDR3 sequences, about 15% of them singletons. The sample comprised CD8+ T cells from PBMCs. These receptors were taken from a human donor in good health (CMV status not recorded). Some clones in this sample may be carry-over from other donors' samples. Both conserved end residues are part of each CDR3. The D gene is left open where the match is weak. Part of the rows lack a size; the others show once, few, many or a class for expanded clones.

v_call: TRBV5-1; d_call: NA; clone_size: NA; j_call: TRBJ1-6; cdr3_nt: TGCGCCAGCAGCTTGACTACAGGGAATAATTCACCCCTCCACTTT; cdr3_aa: CASSLTTGNNSPLHF
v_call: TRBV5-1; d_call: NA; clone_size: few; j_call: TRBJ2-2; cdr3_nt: TGCGCCAGCAGCCGGACATCGACGGACTACACCGGGGAGCTGTTTTTT; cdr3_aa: CASSRTSTDYTGELFF
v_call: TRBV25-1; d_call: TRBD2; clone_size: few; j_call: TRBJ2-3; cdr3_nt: TGTGCCAGCAGTGAAGTGGACGGGAGGGGACCGGGAGATACGCAGTATTTT; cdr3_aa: CASSEVDGRGPGDTQYF
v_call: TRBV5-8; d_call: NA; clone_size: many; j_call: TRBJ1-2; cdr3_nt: TGTGCCAGCAGCTTAACCAGGTTTCCTCGCTATGGCTACACCTTC; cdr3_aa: CASSLTRFPRYGYTF
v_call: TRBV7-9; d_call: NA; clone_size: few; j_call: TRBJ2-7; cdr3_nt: TGTGCCAGCAGCTTAGCGGGGAAGGGATTCGGGGAGCAGTACTTC; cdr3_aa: CASSLAGKGFGEQYF
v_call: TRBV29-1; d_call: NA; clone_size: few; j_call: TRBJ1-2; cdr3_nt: TGCAGCGTTGAAGATAACAGGTCCGGAAAAGGACACTCCTCGGGGGGCTACACCTTC; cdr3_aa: CSVEDNRSGKGHSSGGYTF
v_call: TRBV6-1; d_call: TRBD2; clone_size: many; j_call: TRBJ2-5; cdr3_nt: TGTGCCAGCACCCGGGATAGCGGGGTGTACCAAGAGACCCAGTACTTC; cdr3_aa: CASTRDSGVYQETQYF
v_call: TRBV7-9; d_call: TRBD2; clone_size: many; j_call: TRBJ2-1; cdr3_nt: TGTGCCAGCAGCTTCGGACTAGCGGGGGCCGTTACCTACAATGAGCAGTTCTTC; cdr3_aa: CASSFGLAGAVTYNEQFF
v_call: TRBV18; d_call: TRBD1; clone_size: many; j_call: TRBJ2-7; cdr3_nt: TGTGCCAGCTCACCCATAAGGACAGGGGTACACGAGCAGTACTTC; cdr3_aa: CASSPIRTGVHEQYF
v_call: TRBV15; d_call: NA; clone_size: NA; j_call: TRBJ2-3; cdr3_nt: TGTGCCACCAGCAGACCAGGAGGGGCAGATACGCAGTATTTT; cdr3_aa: CATSRPGGADTQYF
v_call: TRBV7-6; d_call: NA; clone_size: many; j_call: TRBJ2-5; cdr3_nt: TGTGCCAGCAGCTTAGCATCCCGGAAGGAGACCCAGTACTTC; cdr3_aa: CASSLASRKETQYF
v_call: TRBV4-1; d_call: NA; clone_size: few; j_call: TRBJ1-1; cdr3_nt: TGCGCCAGCAGCGCGGGGGTCGGGAACACTGAAGCTTTCTTT; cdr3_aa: CASSAGVGNTEAFF
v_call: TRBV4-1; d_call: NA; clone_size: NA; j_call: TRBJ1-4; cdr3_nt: TGCGCCAGCAGCCAAGTAACAGGGTCAACTAATGAAAAACTGTTTTTT; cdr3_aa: CASSQVTGSTNEKLFF
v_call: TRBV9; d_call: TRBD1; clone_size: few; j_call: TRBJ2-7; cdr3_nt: TGTGCCAGCAGCCCGCGGACAGGGGTCCACGAGCAGTACTTC; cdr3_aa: CASSPRTGVHEQYF
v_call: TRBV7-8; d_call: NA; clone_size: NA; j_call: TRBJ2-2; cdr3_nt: TGTGCCAGAAGCCCCCGGTGGGGGTCCGCCGGGGAGCTTTTTTTT; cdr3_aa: CARSPRWGSAGELFF
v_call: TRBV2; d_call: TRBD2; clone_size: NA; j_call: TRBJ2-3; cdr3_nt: TGTGCCAGCAGTGCGGGGCTAGCGGTTCAAGATACGCAGTATTTT; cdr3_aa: CASSAGLAVQDTQYF
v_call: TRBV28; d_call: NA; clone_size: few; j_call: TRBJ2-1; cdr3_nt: TGTGCCAGCAGTATACTTAGGAGCCGCCACAATGAGCAGTTCTTC; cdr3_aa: CASSILRSRHNEQFF
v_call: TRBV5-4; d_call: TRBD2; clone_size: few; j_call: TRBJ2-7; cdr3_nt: TGTGCCAGCAGCTTAACCGGGACTAGGAACCGCGAGCAGTACTTC; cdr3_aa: CASSLTGTRNREQYF
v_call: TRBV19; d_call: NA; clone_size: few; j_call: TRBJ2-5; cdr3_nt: TGTGCCAGTAGTAACCCCCGCGAAGAGACCCAGTACTTC; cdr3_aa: CASSNPREETQYF
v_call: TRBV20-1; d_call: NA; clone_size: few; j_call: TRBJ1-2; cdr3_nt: TGCAGTGCTAGAAATAGGGCGGATTCTAACTATGGCTACACCTTC; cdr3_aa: CSARNRADSNYGYTF
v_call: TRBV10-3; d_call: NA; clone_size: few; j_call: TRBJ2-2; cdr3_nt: TGTGCCATCAGTGTCGGGGAAAGGAACACCGGGGAGCTGTTTTTT; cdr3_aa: CAISVGERNTGELFF
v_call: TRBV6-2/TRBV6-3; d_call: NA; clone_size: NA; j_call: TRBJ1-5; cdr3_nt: TGTGCCAGCAGTTGGACAGAGCTAGCAATTCAGCCCCAGCATTTT; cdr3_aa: CASSWTELAIQPQHF
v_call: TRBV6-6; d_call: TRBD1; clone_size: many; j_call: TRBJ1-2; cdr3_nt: TGTGCCAGCCTTCCGGGACAGGGGGCCTCATTCTATGGCTACACCTTC; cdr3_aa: CASLPGQGASFYGYTF
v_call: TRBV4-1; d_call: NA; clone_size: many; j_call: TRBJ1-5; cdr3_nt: TGCGCCAGCAGCCAAGAACCCAGGGAAATTAGCAATCAGCCCCAGCATTTT; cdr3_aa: CASSQEPREISNQPQHF
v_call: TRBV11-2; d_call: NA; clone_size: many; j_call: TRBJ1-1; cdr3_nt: TGTGCCAGCAGCTTAGATCCCAAGATAGAAGCTTTCTTT; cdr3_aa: CASSLDPKIEAFF
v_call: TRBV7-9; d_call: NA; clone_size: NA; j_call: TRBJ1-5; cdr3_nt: TGTGCCAGCAGCTTAGAGGGGGGGATCTCTCAGCCCCAGCATTTT; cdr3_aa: CASSLEGGISQPQHF
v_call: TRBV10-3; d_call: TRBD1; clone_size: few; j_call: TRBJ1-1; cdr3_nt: TGTGCCATCAGCGGTGGACAGGGGGCTGAAGCTTTCTTT; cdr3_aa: CAISGGQGAEAFF
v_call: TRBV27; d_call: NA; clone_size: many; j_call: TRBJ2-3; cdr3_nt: TGTGCCAGCAGGGGGCAGGGGCAAGATACGCAGTATTTT; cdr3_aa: CASRGQGQDTQYF
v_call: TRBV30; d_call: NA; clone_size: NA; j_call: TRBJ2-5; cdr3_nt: TGTGCCTGGGAGCGAAGAAGGGTTCAAGAGACCCAGTACTTC; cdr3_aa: CAWERRRVQETQYF
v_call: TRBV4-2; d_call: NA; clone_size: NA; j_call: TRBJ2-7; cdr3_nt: TGTGCCAGCAGCCAAGGATTACTAGATGACGAGCAGTACTTC; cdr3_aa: CASSQGLLDDEQYF
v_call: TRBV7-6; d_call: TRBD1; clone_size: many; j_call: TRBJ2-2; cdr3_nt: TGTGCCAGCAGCCCACGGACAGGGGAGTCCGGGGAGCTGTTTTTT; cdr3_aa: CASSPRTGESGELFF
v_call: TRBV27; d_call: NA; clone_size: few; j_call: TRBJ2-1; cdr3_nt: TGTGCCAGCAGTTATTGGACAGAGGGAGATGAGCAGTTCTTC; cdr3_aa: CASSYWTEGDEQFF
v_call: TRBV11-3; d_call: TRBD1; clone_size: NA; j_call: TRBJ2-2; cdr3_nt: TGTGCCAGCAGCTTAGGCGACAGGGGCCCTGACACCGGGGAGCTGTTTTTT; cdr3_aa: CASSLGDRGPDTGELFF
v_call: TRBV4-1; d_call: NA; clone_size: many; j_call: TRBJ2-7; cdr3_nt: TGCGCCAGCAGCCAAGGGGACGGAACCTACGAGCAGTACTTC; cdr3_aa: CASSQGDGTYEQYF
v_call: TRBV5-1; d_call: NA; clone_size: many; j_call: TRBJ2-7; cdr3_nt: TGCGCCAGCAGCTTGTTAGCGACAAACGAGCAGTACTTC; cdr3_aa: CASSLLATNEQYF
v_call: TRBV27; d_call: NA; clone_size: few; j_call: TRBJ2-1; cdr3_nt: TGTGCCAGCGGCGGATCAGTCTTCAATGAGCAGTTCTTC; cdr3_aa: CASGGSVFNEQFF
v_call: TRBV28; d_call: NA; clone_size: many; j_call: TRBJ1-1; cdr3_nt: TGTGCCAGCAGTTTCCCGGGGGTCACTGAAGCTTTCTTT; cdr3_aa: CASSFPGVTEAFF
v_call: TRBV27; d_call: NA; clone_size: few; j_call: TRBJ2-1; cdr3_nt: TGTGCCAGCAGTTTTTGGGGTGAGCAGTTCTTC; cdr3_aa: CASSFWGEQFF
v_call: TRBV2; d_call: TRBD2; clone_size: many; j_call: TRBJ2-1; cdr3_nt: TGTGCCAGCAGGACTAGCGCTCAGTTCTTC; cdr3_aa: CASRTSAQFF
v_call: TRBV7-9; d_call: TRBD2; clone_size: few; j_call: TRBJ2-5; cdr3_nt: TGTGCCAGCAGCGCGGGACTAGCCCCTGGAGAGACCCAGTACTTC; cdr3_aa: CASSAGLAPGETQYF
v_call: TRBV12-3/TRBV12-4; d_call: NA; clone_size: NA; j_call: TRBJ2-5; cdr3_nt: TGTGCCAGCAGTTCCTACCCTCGGACCCAAGAGACCCAGTACTTC; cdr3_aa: CASSSYPRTQETQYF
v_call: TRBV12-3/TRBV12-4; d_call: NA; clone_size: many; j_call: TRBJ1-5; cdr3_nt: TGTGCCAGCAGCCCCGTGGGAGTGGGTCAGCCCCAGCATTTT; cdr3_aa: CASSPVGVGQPQHF
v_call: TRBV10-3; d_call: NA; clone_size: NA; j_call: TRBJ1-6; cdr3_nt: TGTGCCATCAGTGTGGCCCCGACAGGATATAATTCACCCCTCCACTTT; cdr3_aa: CAISVAPTGYNSPLHF
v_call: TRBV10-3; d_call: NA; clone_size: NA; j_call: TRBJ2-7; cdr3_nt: TGTGCCATCAAAGTCCAGGACGAGCAGTACTTC; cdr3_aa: CAIKVQDEQYF
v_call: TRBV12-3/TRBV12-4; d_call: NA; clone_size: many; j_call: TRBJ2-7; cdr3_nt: TGTGCCAGCAGAGACACTCAACATTACGAGCAGTACTTC; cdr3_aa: CASRDTQHYEQYF
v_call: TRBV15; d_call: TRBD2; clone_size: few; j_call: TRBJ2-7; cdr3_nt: TGTGCCACCAGCAGAGATCCGCGAGCGGGAGGGTGGGAGTCATACGAGCAGTACTTC; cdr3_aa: CATSRDPRAGGWESYEQYF
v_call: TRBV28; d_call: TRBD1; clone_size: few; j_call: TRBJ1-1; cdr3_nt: TGTGCCAGCAGTTACGGGACAGGGGTGAACACTGAAGCTTTCTTT; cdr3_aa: CASSYGTGVNTEAFF
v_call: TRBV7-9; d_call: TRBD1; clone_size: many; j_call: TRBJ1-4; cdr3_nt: TGTGCCAGCGGCTTAATAACAGGGGGCGTTAATGAAAAACTGTTTTTT; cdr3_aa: CASGLITGGVNEKLFF
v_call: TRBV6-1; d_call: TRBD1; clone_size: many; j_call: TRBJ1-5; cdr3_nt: TGTGCCAGCAGTGATGCCCCAGGGGGGAATCAGCCCCAGCATTTT; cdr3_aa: CASSDAPGGNQPQHF